A single sample gave rise to the 29 T cell receptor beta chains below, sequenced in a study of T cells in Graves' hyperthyroidism and ophthalmopathy. RNA transcripts provided the source from which TCR beta CDR3 regions were amplified. The HTBI primer set was used in a first-round RT-PCR of the TCR CDR3. TCRdb re-called the multiplex PCR reads through MiXCR, storing one row per CDR3 protein. The table lists 280,000 or so distinct CDR3 sequences, around 15% of them singletons. Sequences were obtained from blood. Receptor source: a woman aged 45-65 years with Graves' hyperthyroidism that later progressed to Graves' ophthalmopathy.

The chain has TRBV20-1 and TRBJ2-1; 14 positions match TRBD2. After removal of 5 bases from V and 2 bases from J, the junction contained 5 bases not matched to a gene. Germline V lookup: CDR1 DFQATT, CDR2 SNEGSKA (reference sequence). The CDR3 runs to 16 residues. CDR3 in amino acids: CSAQTSGRAPYNEQFF. The DNA of the CDR3 is TGCAGTGCTCAGACTAGCGGGAGGGCGCCCTACAATGAGCAGTTCTTC.

This clonotype was picked up a small number of times. The V and J genes are TRBV30 and TRBJ2-7; D is unresolved. CDR1 is GTSNPN and CDR2 is SVGIG in the germline V gene (reference sequence). The CDR3 has 13 residues. V was clipped by 0 bases and J by 2 bases, with 8 bases between them. The CDR3 spells CAWSVSPTYEQYF. CDR3 DNA: TGTGCCTGGAGTGTAAGCCCGACCTACGAGCAGTACTTC.

This clonotype was counted ten times or more. The V call is TRBV29-1, the J call TRBJ2-4; the match to TRBD2 covers 8 bases. Germline V lookup: CDR1 SQVTM, CDR2 ANQGSEA. V lost 6 bases to trimming and J lost 4 bases; unmatched junction nucleotides: 11. This CDR3 region has 15 residues. CDR3 bases: TGCAGCGTCGCCCTGAACGGGAGGGGGAAAAACATTCAGTACTTC. Protein sequence: CSVALNGRGKNIQYF.

Points on this clonotype: This likely comes from a read error, as the CDR3 has no conserved phenylalanine or tryptophan at its end. J is TRBJ2-5 and V is TRBV27, with TRBD2 as a possible D gene (5 bases). Germline V CDR1 and CDR2: MNHEY, SMNVEV (reference sequence). Deletions cut 6 bases from V and 5 bases from J, with 22 bases between. The CDR3 loop spans 16 amino acids. DNA for the CDR3: TGTGCCAGCAGCCCATACCGGCTGAGGGAAGGGGAGACCCAGTACCTC. Its translation is CASSPYRLREGETQYL.

This clonotype was recorded many times. CDR3 nucleotide sequence: TGTGCCAGCAGCGGATCGACAGGGGATAATTCACCCCTCCACTTT. The encoded protein is CASSGSTGDNSPLHF. V gene TRBV2 combines with J gene TRBJ1-6, with 8 bases lining up with TRBD1. Trimming removed 6 bases from V and 5 bases from J; junction bases left unmatched: 6. The CDR3 has 15 residues. The V gene's germline CDR1 is SNHLY and CDR2 FYNNEI.

This clonotype was seen many times. The V and J genes are TRBV18 and TRBJ1-4; the match to TRBD1 covers 7 bases. Germline V gene lookup returns CDR1 KGHSH and CDR2 LQKENI. The CDR3 totals 17 residues. V was clipped by 3 bases and J by 4 bases; unmatched bases: 11. The CDR3 DNA reads TGTGCCAGCTCACCTGCACAGGGGCTCTCCCTTAATGAAAAACTGTTTTTT. Residues: CASSPAQGLSLNEKLFF. Drawing the rest from reference TRBV18 and TRBJ1-4, the complete variable domain is NAGVMQNPRHLVRRRGQEARLRCSPMKGHSHVYWYRQLPEEGLKFMVYLQKENIIDESGMPKERFSAEFPKEGPSILRIQQVVRGDSAAYFCASSPAQGLSLNEKLFFGSGTQLSVL.

The chain joins TRBV6-5 to TRBJ2-5; 10 nucleotides match TRBD2. This CDR3 is 16 amino acids long. Germline CDR1 and CDR2: MNHEY and SVGAGI. Losses at the gene ends were 4 bases for V and 5 bases for J; bases not matched to a gene: 10. The chain's CDR3 is CASSSPSGRARETQYF. In nucleotides, the CDR3 is TGTGCCAGCAGTTCACCGAGCGGGAGGGCCCGGGAGACCCAGTACTTC.

This chain links TRBV6-1 with TRBJ2-1; TRBD1 aligns across 8 bases. V lost 6 bases to trimming and J lost 3 bases; unmatched junction nucleotides: 4. The CDR3 length is 14 residues. The V gene's germline CDR1 is MNHNS and CDR2 SASEGT. CDR3 nucleotide sequence: TGTGCCAGCAGGCCGACAGGGGACTACAATGAGCAGTTCTTC. It encodes CASRPTGDYNEQFF.

V gene TRBV10-3 combines with J gene TRBJ2-3; D uncertain. V lost 5 bases to trimming and J lost 7 bases, with 13 bases between them. Germline values: CDR1 ENHRY, CDR2 SYGVKD. This CDR3 region has 13 residues. CDR3 nucleotides: TGTGCCATCAGTCCCACGGCCGGAAATACGCAGTATTTT. It translates to CAISPTAGNTQYF.

The genes are TRBV12-3 or TRBV12-4 and TRBJ2-7; D may be TRBD2 (6 bases). The V gene lost 6 bases and the J gene lost 2 bases, with 14 bases spanning the gap. The CDR3 extends over 14 amino acids. The CDR3 loop reads CASSPDPSAYEQYF. For the CDR3, the DNA is TGTGCCAGCAGCCCTGATCCTAGCGCCTACGAGCAGTACTTC.

This clonotype was seen many times. This chain joins TRBV7-9 and TRBJ2-2, with D tentatively TRBD2 (6 bases). The CDR3 runs to 16 residues. Germline V lookup: CDR1 SEHNR, CDR2 FQNEAQ (reference sequence). V was pared by 4 bases and J by 2 bases, with 14 bases between. Here the CDR3 DNA reads TGTGCCAGCAGCTCCCGGGGGACCGACAACACCGGGGAGCTGTTTTTT. Translation: CASSSRGTDNTGELFF.

The V and J genes are TRBV5-1 and TRBJ2-1; no reliable D call. V lost 4 bases and J 3 bases, leaving 8 bases between the germline ends. This CDR3 spans 13 amino acids. Germline V gene lookup returns CDR1 SGHRS and CDR2 YFSETQ. CDR3 sequence: CASSLHGYNEQFF. The CDR3 DNA reads TGCGCCAGCAGCCTACACGGCTACAATGAGCAGTTCTTC.

As concerns this clonotype: At one of its ends the junction is not consistent with the germline gene, which may arise from a read error. The chain couples TRBV7-9 to TRBJ2-7, with TRBD2 as a possible D gene (6 bases). This CDR3 has 16 amino acids. Germline assignment: CDR1 SEHNR and CDR2 FQNEAQ (reference sequence). CDR3 sequence: CACSPYAGPLPYEQYF. The CDR3 DNA follows: TGTGCCTGCAGCCCTTACGCGGGACCGCTCCCGTACGAGCAGTACTTC.

This clonotype was picked up many times. The chain employs TRBV7-8 and TRBJ1-1, with D tentatively TRBD1 (5 bases). This CDR3 has 12 amino acids. Germline CDR1 SGHVS, CDR2 FQNEAQ. Between the trimmed V and J ends, which lost 4 bases and 11 bases, there was a span of 14 bases. CDR3 bases: TGTGCCAGCAGCTACATGGGGGGGGATGCTTTCTTT. It specifies CASSYMGGDAFF.

This clonotype turned up a few times. V usage is TRBV11-3 and J usage is TRBJ1-3; D ambiguous. The CDR3 sequence is 12 residues long. Germline CDR1 and CDR2: SGHNT and YENEEA. V shed 5 bases and J shed 2 bases, with 4 bases lying between them. The CDR3 DNA follows: TGTGCCAGCAGCGAAGCTGGAAACACCATATATTTT. This sequence encodes CASSEAGNTIYF.

This clonotype was seen a few times. The rearrangement joins TRBV2 to TRBJ1-6, with no clear D. Germline CDR1 is SNHLY and CDR2 is FYNNEI. The length of the CDR3 is 16 residues. The V gene lost 3 bases and the J gene lost 7 bases, with 16 bases spanning the gap. The CDR3 coding sequence is TGTGCCAGCAGTGAGGGGTCCATAAGGGAGAATTCACCCCTCCACTTT. As protein: CASSEGSIRENSPLHF.

The chain carries TRBV20-1 and TRBJ2-1; 8 bases line up with TRBD1. Germline V gene sequence: CDR1 DFQATT, CDR2 SNEGSKA (reference sequence). The length of the CDR3 is 15 residues. Germline trimming cut 8 bases from V and 0 bases from J; bases unmatched to any gene: 9. The CDR3 loop is CSWDFTGGSYNEQFF. The CDR3 DNA reads as TGCAGTTGGGACTTCACAGGGGGCTCCTACAATGAGCAGTTCTTC.

This clonotype was recorded a few times. The CDR3 reads CASSYGLAGGRQQFF. The DNA for the CDR3 is TGTGCCAGCAGTTACGGGCTAGCGGGAGGACGCCAGCAGTTCTTC. The rearrangement joins TRBV6-6 to TRBJ2-1; 11 nucleotides line up with TRBD2. CDR1 MNHNY and CDR2 SVGAGI come from the germline V gene (reference sequence). This CDR3 spans 15 amino acids. With V trimmed by 2 bases and J by 11 bases, 8 bases remained unmatched.

This clonotype has a count of ten or more. The CDR3 nucleotides are TGTGCCAGCAGTAAGGCTTATGAGGTCGTGAACACTGAAGCTTTCTTT. Protein product: CASSKAYEVVNTEAFF. This rearrangement joins TRBV28 to TRBJ1-1; D gene uncertain. Germline V lookup: CDR1 MDHEN, CDR2 SYDVKM. Between the trimmed V and J ends, which lost 5 bases and 0 bases, there was a span of 16 bases. This CDR3 is built from 16 residues.

This clonotype showed up many times. The rearrangement joins TRBV5-1 to TRBJ2-7; TRBD2 matches 15 bases. Germline trimming cut 5 bases from V and 2 bases from J; bases unmatched to any gene: 8. Germline values: CDR1 SGHRS, CDR2 YFSETQ. There are 17 residues in the CDR3. The CDR3 nucleotides read TGCGCCAGCAGGGCCGGGACTAGCGGGAGGCCCACCTACGAGCAGTACTTC. Its translation: CASRAGTSGRPTYEQYF.

The rearrangement joins TRBV5-1 to TRBJ2-6; weak D call: TRBD2 (6 bases). The germline V gene encodes CDR1 SGHRS and CDR2 YFSETQ. The CDR3 length is 17 residues. V gave up 8 bases and J gave up 0 bases, with 18 bases separating them. The CDR3 protein is CASRGGSSLSGANVLTF. In DNA form, the CDR3 reads TGCGCCAGTAGGGGAGGCAGTTCCCTCTCTGGGGCCAACGTCCTGACTTTC. The whole variable domain, remainder taken from reference TRBV5-1 and TRBJ2-6, is KAGVTQTPRYLIKTRGQQVTLSCSPISGHRSVSWYQQTPGQGLQFLFEYFSETQRNKGNFPGRFSGRQFSNSRSEMNVSTLELGDSALYLCASRGGSSLSGANVLTFGAGSRLTVL.

In this sample, this clonotype turned up a few times. The chain combines TRBV20-1 with TRBJ2-2, with 8 bases fitting TRBD1. Germline loops: CDR1 DFQATT, CDR2 SNEGSKA (reference sequence). V dropped 3 bases and J dropped 2; count of bases not matched to a gene: 2. The CDR3 totals 14 residues. Here the CDR3 reads CSASGTGNTGELFF. The CDR3 nucleotides are TGCAGTGCTAGTGGGACAGGAAACACCGGGGAGCTGTTTTTT.

This clonotype was observed many times. The chain is built from TRBV28 and TRBJ2-6, with a possible D match to TRBD2 (5 bases). Germline CDR1 MDHEN, CDR2 SYDVKM. The ends were cut back, 8 bases at V and 4 bases at J, with 12 bases in the middle. The CDR3 is 14 amino acids. The CDR3 region is CASGGIAGANVLTF. The CDR3 bases are TGTGCCAGCGGAGGTATTGCGGGGGCCAACGTCCTGACTTTC. The full variable domain, completed using reference TRBV28 and TRBJ2-6, is DVKVTQSSRYLVKRTGEKVFLECVQDMDHENMFWYRQDPGLGLRLIYFSYDVKMKEKGDIPEGYSVSREKKERFSLILESASTNQTSMYLCASGGIAGANVLTFGAGSRLTVL.

This clonotype showed up just a few times. The rearrangement uses TRBV29-1 and TRBJ2-2; 16 bases line up with TRBD2. V was pared by 7 bases and J by 6 bases, with 5 bases of the junction left unmatched. This CDR3 is 15 amino acids long. Germline V CDR1 and CDR2: SQVTM, ANQGSEA. The CDR3 region is CSGGLAGGGAGELFF. As DNA, the CDR3 is TGCAGCGGGGGACTAGCGGGAGGGGGAGCCGGGGAGCTGTTTTTT.

This clonotype was seen repeatedly, ten times or more. The chain is built from TRBV20-1 and TRBJ2-5; 13 bases map to TRBD2. The germline V gene has CDR1 DFQATT and CDR2 SNEGSKA (reference sequence). The CDR3 length is 16 residues. The trim removed 2 bases at V and 5 bases at J, leaving 8 bases unmatched. The CDR3 DNA reads as TGCAGTGCTAGAAGACCTGGACTAGCGGGAGCGGAGACCCAGTACTTC. Protein product: CSARRPGLAGAETQYF.

V is TRBV4-2 and J is TRBJ2-3; 11 nucleotides agree with TRBD2. The CDR3 loop spans 14 amino acids. Per germline, CDR1 LGHNA and CDR2 YNFKEQ. V gave up 3 bases and J gave up 4 bases; unmatched junction bases: 0. CDR3: CASSQGLAADTQYF. CDR3 bases: TGTGCCAGCAGCCAGGGACTAGCGGCAGATACGCAGTATTTT.

This clonotype was seen at least ten times. This rearrangement joins TRBV20-1 to TRBJ1-2, with D possibly TRBD1 on 5 matching bases. The CDR3 covers 14 residues. With 6 bases removed from V and 1 base from J, the gap between germline ends came to 15 bases. Germline CDR1 reads DFQATT; CDR2 reads SNEGSKA (reference sequence). In DNA form, the CDR3 reads TGCAGTGCCACGACAGCTAGTATTAACTATGGCTACACCTTC. Protein sequence: CSATTASINYGYTF.

This clonotype has just a few counts. The rearrangement joins TRBV6-4 to TRBJ1-1; 12 positions match TRBD1. J gave up 2 bases and V 5 bases, and 3 bases lay outside the gene matches. This CDR3 comprises 15 residues. The V gene's germline CDR1 is MRHNA and CDR2 SNTAGT. Here the CDR3 DNA reads TGTGCCAGCAGTACCGGGACAGGGGGCAACACTGAAGCTTTCTTT. Encoded protein: CASSTGTGGNTEAFF.

This clonotype has just a few counts. At one end the junction does not follow the germline gene, possibly because of a read error. The gene calls are TRBV28 and TRBJ2-7; maybe TRBD1 (5 bases). Germline CDR1 and CDR2: MDHEN and SYDVKM. The CDR3 extends over 14 amino acids. CDR3 amino acids: CAGSVGDGTYEQYF. The CDR3 region has the DNA TGTGCCGGCAGTGTAGGGGATGGGACCTACGAGCAGTACTTC.